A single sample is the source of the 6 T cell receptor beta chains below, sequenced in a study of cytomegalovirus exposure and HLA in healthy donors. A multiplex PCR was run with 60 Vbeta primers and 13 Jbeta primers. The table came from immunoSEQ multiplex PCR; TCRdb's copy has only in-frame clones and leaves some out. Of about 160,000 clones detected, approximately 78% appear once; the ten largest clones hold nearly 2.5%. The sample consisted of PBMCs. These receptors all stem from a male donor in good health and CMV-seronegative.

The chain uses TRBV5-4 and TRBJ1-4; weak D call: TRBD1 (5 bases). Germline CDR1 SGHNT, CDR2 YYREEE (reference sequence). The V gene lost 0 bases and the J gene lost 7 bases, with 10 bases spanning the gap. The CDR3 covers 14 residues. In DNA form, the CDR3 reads TGTGCCAGCAGCTTGGACCAGGGTGGTGAAAAACTGTTTTTT. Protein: CASSLDQGGEKLFF.

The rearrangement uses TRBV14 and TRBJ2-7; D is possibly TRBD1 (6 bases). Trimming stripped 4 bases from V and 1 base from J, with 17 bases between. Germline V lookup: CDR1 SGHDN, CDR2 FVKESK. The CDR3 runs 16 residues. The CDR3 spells CASSPGRQVGSYEQYF. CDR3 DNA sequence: TGTGCCAGCAGCCCAGGTAGACAGGTAGGGTCCTACGAGCAGTACTTC.

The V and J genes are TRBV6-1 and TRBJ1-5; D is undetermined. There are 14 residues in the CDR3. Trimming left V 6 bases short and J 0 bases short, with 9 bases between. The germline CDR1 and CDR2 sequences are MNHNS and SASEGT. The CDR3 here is CASRAGISNQPQHF. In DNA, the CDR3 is TGTGCCAGCAGGGCGGGGATTAGCAATCAGCCCCAGCATTTT.

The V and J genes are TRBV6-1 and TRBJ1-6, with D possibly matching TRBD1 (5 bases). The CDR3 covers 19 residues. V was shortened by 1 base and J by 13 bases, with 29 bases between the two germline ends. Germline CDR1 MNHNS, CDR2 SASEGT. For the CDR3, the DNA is TGTGCCAGCAGTGAAGTCTCGTCCCTCGTAGGGGCGCTACTTAGGCCCCTCCACTTT. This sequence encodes CASSEVSSLVGALLRPLHF.

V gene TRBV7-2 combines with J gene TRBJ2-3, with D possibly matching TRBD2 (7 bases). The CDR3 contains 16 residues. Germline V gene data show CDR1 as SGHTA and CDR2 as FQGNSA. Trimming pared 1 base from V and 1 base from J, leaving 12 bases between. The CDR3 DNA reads TGTGCCAGCAGCTTAGACAGGGCGGGAGGCACAGATACGCAGTATTTT. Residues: CASSLDRAGGTDTQYF.

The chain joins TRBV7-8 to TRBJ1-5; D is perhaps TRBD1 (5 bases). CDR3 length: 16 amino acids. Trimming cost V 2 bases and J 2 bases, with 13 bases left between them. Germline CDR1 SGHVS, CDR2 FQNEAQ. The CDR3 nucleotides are TGTGCCAGCAGCTTAACCCCAGGGTGGGGCAATCAGCCCCAGCATTTT. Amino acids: CASSLTPGWGNQPQHF.